Sequencing of this TCR beta chain was carried out in a study of T-cell reconstitution after alpha-beta-depleted transplantation in children. The TCRbeta library incorporated unique molecular identifiers. TCRdb reprocessed the PCR reads with MiXCR, giving one entry per CDR3 protein. The sample holds more than 200,000 distinct CDR3 sequences; roughly 8.3% are singletons and the top ten take roughly 36%. The CDR3 has 18 residues. Germline V CDR1 and CDR2: MGHDK, SYGVNS. Losses at the gene ends were 0 bases for V and 1 base for J; bases not matched to a gene: 8. Concerning this clonotype itself: The antigen is not known.

Findings and caveats of the study: Newly produced T cells mostly provided counts and TCRbeta diversity after one year, as hyperexpanded clones declined. About two months after transplant, alpha-beta T cells reportedly came from several hundred expanded graft clones. Surviving thymic progenitors and recipient T cells were the source of high TCRbeta diversity at day 60 in some patients.

The starting material was PBMCs, mostly from graft donor cells, obtained 360 days after TCRalphabeta/CD19-depleted stem cell transplant. The V and J genes are TRBV25-1 and TRBJ2-3, with 9 positions matching TRBD2. The sequence came from a male patient between 2 and 15 years old who had a stem cell transplant for acute myeloid leukemia, so the T cells may come from the graft donor. CDR3 in amino acids: CASSEYGLAGDGTDTQYF. CDR3 coding DNA: TGTGCCAGCAGTGAATATGGTTTAGCGGGGGACGGCACAGATACGCAGTATTTT.